A single sample gave rise to the 19 T cell receptor beta chains below, sequenced in a study of radiation and T cells in renal cell carcinoma (dated by TCRdb to about 2020). The time point label, read with the paper, signifies: baseline pretreatment blood. The treatment or condition label here, explained by the study, means: 15 Gy SBRT to primary tumor, nephrectomy 4 weeks later. Receptor amplification or capture employed the immunoSEQ multiplex PCR assay. In its TCRdb copy, this immuneACCESS table keeps in-frame sequences only and misses some clones. Where compared with another copy, unresolved V genes explain less than half of these, and the others have no known cause. The sample table contains just over 95,000 clones; only one count was recorded for approximately 86% of them. The ten largest clones capture around 7.9% of the sample. Sample: blood, taken from a patient whose treatment included radiotherapy and nephrectomy. The receptors were gathered from a man aged 50 to 60 with renal cell carcinoma.

The chain combines TRBV28 with TRBJ1-1; a possible D gene is TRBD1 (6 bases). The V end lost 5 bases, the J end lost 2 bases, and 12 bases lay between the germline ends. The V gene's germline CDR1 is MDHEN and CDR2 SYDVKM. This CDR3 spans 14 amino acids. The CDR3 DNA sequence: TGTGCCAGCAGTCCCGGGACACCTAACACTGAAGCTTTCTTT. Encoded protein: CASSPGTPNTEAFF. The full variable domain, completed using reference TRBV28 and TRBJ1-1, is DVKVTQSSRYLVKRTGEKVFLECVQDMDHENMFWYRQDPGLGLRLIYFSYDVKMKEKGDIPEGYSVSREKKERFSLILESASTNQTSMYLCASSPGTPNTEAFFGQGTRLTVV.

This clone has more than one count but fewer than ten. The J gene is TRBJ1-1, the V gene TRBV7-9; D remains ambiguous. Trimming shortened V by 4 bases and J by 7 bases, and 13 bases separated the two germline ends. This CDR3 is built from 13 residues. The V gene's germline CDR1 is SEHNR and CDR2 FQNEAQ (reference sequence). DNA of the CDR3: TGTGCCAGCAGCTCAGACACCGGACTTGAAGCTTTCTTT. It encodes CASSSDTGLEAFF.

This chain uses TRBV2 with TRBJ2-7, with TRBD1 identical over 8 bases. The V and J ends lost 4 bases and 3 bases, in that order; junction bases with no gene match: 2. The germline gives CDR1 SNHLY, CDR2 FYNNEI. This CDR3 has 13 amino acids. CDR3 bases: TGTGCCAGCAGTGTGGACAGGGACTACGAGCAGTACTTC. Translation gives CASSVDRDYEQYF. Variable domain in full (rest from reference TRBV2 and TRBJ2-7): EPEVTQTPSHQVTQMGQEVILRCVPISNHLYFYWYRQILGQKVEFLVSFYNNEISEKSEIFDDQFSVERPDGSNFTLKIRSTKLEDSAMYFCASSVDRDYEQYFGPGTRLTVT.

V usage is TRBV9 and J usage is TRBJ2-3, with 7 bases fitting TRBD2. This CDR3 contains 15 residues. Trimming cost V 4 bases and J 2 bases; bases outside gene matches: 7. Germline values: CDR1 SGDLS, CDR2 YYNGEE. The CDR3 reads CASSPLAGDTDTQYF. CDR3 DNA sequence: TGTGCCAGCAGCCCCCTTGCGGGGGACACAGATACGCAGTATTTT. Full variable domain (remainder filled in from reference TRBV9 and TRBJ2-3): DSGVTQTPKHLITATGQRVTLRCSPRSGDLSVYWYQQSLDQGLQFLIQYYNGEERAKGNILERFSAQQFPDLHSELNLSSLELGDSALYFCASSPLAGDTDTQYFGPGTRLTVL.

The V gene is TRBV9, the J gene TRBJ2-1; the match to TRBD2 covers 8 bases. Germline CDR1 and CDR2: SGDLS and YYNGEE. Trimming cost V 0 bases and J 0 bases; bases outside gene matches: 14. CDR3 size: 20 residues. CDR3 protein: CASSVEPGRGGWSSYNEQFF. CDR3 sequence (DNA): TGTGCCAGCAGCGTAGAGCCCGGCCGGGGGGGCTGGAGCTCCTACAATGAGCAGTTCTTC.

V usage is TRBV21-1 and J usage is TRBJ1-2; the table's TRBD1 call for D was not verified on the DNA. TRBV21-1 corresponds to a pseudogene. The CDR3 has 13 residues. CDR3: CASSPGTGYGYTF. CDR3 coding DNA: TGTGCCAGCAGCCCCGGGACAGGCTATGGCTACACCTTC.

The chain is built from TRBV18 and TRBJ1-1; 8 bases map to TRBD1. Looked up from germline, CDR1 is KGHSH and CDR2 is LQKENI. Trimming took 3 bases from V and 2 from J; bases not matched to a gene: 5. The CDR3 consists of 15 residues. CDR3 in DNA: TGTGCCAGCTCACCGGGACAGGAAGTAAACACTGAAGCTTTCTTT. Protein product: CASSPGQEVNTEAFF. Full variable domain (missing parts from reference TRBV18 and TRBJ1-1): NAGVMQNPRHLVRRRGQEARLRCSPMKGHSHVYWYRQLPEEGLKFMVYLQKENIIDESGMPKERFSAEFPKEGPSILRIQQVVRGDSAAYFCASSPGQEVNTEAFFGQGTRLTVV.

The chain combines TRBV10-3 with TRBJ2-3; 11 positions match TRBD2. This CDR3 is built from 16 residues. Germline loops: CDR1 ENHRY, CDR2 SYGVKD. Trimming at V came to 6 bases and at J to 0 bases, leaving 5 bases not matched to a gene. CDR3 loop: CAISGTSGTSTDTQYF. CDR3 bases: TGTGCCATCAGCGGGACTAGCGGAACTAGCACAGATACGCAGTATTTT.

CDR3 loop: CASSLRGTDTQYF. The CDR3 nucleotides are TGTGCCAGCAGCCTCAGGGGCACAGATACGCAGTATTTT. The chain is built from TRBV5-5 and TRBJ2-3, with a possible D match to TRBD1 (5 bases). Germline V gene sequence: CDR1 SGHKS, CDR2 YYEKEE (reference sequence). The CDR3 is made up of 13 amino acids. Trimming stripped 4 bases from V and 1 base from J, with 7 bases between.

This chain links TRBV27 with TRBJ2-7; the match to TRBD2 covers 12 bases. V gave up 8 bases and J gave up 3 bases; unmatched junction bases: 8. The CDR3 covers 15 residues. The V gene's germline CDR1 is MNHEY and CDR2 SMNVEV (reference sequence). CDR3 sequence reads: CASSRTSGAYYEQYF. CDR3 DNA: TGTGCCAGCTCTCGGACTAGCGGGGCCTACTACGAGCAGTACTTC.

The chain uses TRBV9 and TRBJ2-3; maybe TRBD2 (6 bases). The V end was cut by 3 bases, the J end by 2 bases, with 16 bases between. The CDR3 spans 16 residues. The V gene's germline CDR1 is SGDLS and CDR2 YYNGEE. Here the CDR3 DNA reads TGTGCCAGCAGCGCCCCCGGGACTGTCTTCACAGATACGCAGTATTTT. This codes for CASSAPGTVFTDTQYF.

The gene calls are TRBV5-1 and TRBJ2-2; no clear D. Per germline, CDR1 SGHRS and CDR2 YFSETQ. V was cut by 3 bases and J by 1 base, with 7 bases left in between. This CDR3 is built from 14 residues. For the CDR3, the DNA is TGCGCCAGCAGCTCCCGACAGAACACCGGGGAGCTGTTTTTT. This gives the protein CASSSRQNTGELFF.

The gene calls are TRBV4-1 and TRBJ1-3; no clear D. Trimming shortened V by 3 bases and J by 4 bases, and 10 bases separated the two germline ends. Germline assignment: CDR1 MGHRA and CDR2 YSYEKL. The CDR3 has 14 amino acids. The CDR3 bases are TGCGCCAGCAGCCAGACGGGAGGCGGAAACACCATATATTTT. Residues: CASSQTGGGNTIYF.

The J gene is TRBJ2-7, the V gene TRBV9; 16 nucleotides align to TRBD2. J was trimmed by 0 bases and V by 2 bases; bases with no gene match: 8. This CDR3 has 19 residues. CDR1 and CDR2 from the germline V gene are SGDLS and YYNGEE. The CDR3 protein is CASSVGTSGRGPLSYEQYF. The CDR3 bases are TGTGCCAGCAGCGTGGGGACTAGCGGGAGGGGGCCCCTCTCCTACGAGCAGTACTTC.

J is TRBJ1-2 and V is TRBV21-1. TRBV21-1 is assigned pseudogene status. The CDR3 spans 15 residues. The CDR3 region is CASSKGTLENYGYTF. The CDR3 coding sequence is TGTGCCAGCAGCAAAGGGACTTTAGAAAACTATGGCTACACCTTC.

The rearrangement joins TRBV10-2 to TRBJ2-7, with D hard to call. CDR1 is WSHSY and CDR2 is SAAADI in the germline V gene. The V gene lost 8 bases and the J gene lost 3 bases, with 14 bases spanning the gap. The CDR3 is 13 residues long. CDR3 DNA: TGCGCCAGCCTCCGTGAGGCAGGCTACGAGCAGTACTTC. Protein sequence: CASLREAGYEQYF.

This clone has ten or more counts. The chain uses TRBV5-4 and TRBJ1-6; tentative D call: TRBD1 (6 bases). Germline CDR1 and CDR2: SGHNT and YYREEE (reference sequence). The CDR3 length is 15 residues. The germline V and J ends were trimmed by 4 bases and 5 bases, with 13 bases remaining between them. CDR3 sequence reads: CASSRQDGDNSPLHF. CDR3 coding DNA: TGTGCCAGCAGCCGACAGGACGGAGATAATTCACCCCTCCACTTT.

This chain connects TRBV19 to TRBJ1-5, with D maybe TRBD1 (5 bases). V dropped 4 bases and J dropped 4 bases, with 11 bases sitting between them. Germline V lookup: CDR1 LNHDA, CDR2 SQIVND (reference sequence). CDR3 size: 14 residues. This CDR3 is CASSTRQWNQPQHF. The DNA of the CDR3 is TGTGCCAGTAGTACTCGACAGTGGAATCAGCCCCAGCATTTT.

V is TRBV9 and J is TRBJ2-1; D call uncertain. V lost 0 bases and J 5 bases, leaving 6 bases between the germline ends. CDR3 length: 13 residues. From germline, CDR1 is SGDLS and CDR2 YYNGEE. The CDR3 DNA follows: TGTGCCAGCAGCGTAGGGGGTAACAATGAGCAGTTCTTC. Protein: CASSVGGNNEQFF.